The 18 T cell receptor beta chains in this list originate from one sample, sequenced in a study of T cell responses to AZD1222 COVID-19 vaccine. Produced via immunoSEQ multiplex PCR; TCRdb's table is partial and in-frame only. The sample shows more than 110,000 clones, roughly 90% of them seen only once. The material sequenced was peripheral blood, taken on day 0 of AZD1222 vaccination. The receptors come from an adult in good health.

The chain joins TRBV7-9 to TRBJ2-3; the match to TRBD2 covers 11 bases. From germline, CDR1 is SEHNR and CDR2 FQNEAQ (reference sequence). The trim removed 1 base at V and 0 bases at J, leaving 3 bases unmatched. CDR3 size: 17 residues. The CDR3 bases are TGTGCCAGCAGCTTAGGTAGCGGGAGGGCTAGCACAGATACGCAGTATTTT. Its protein is CASSLGSGRASTDTQYF.

The chain has TRBV6-2 or TRBV6-3 and TRBJ1-2; TRBD1 agrees at 9 bases. After removal of 5 bases from V and 5 bases from J, the junction contained 6 bases not matched to a gene. CDR3 size: 14 residues. The germline gives CDR1 MNHEY, CDR2 SVGEGT. The CDR3 spells CASSRRDRVYGYTF. CDR3 DNA sequence: TGTGCCAGCAGTAGACGGGACAGGGTTTATGGCTACACCTTC.

The genes are TRBV27 and TRBJ1-3; the D is unclear. The CDR3 consists of 15 residues. Germline lookup yields CDR1 MNHEY and CDR2 SMNVEV (reference sequence). V dropped 2 bases and J dropped 3 bases, with 11 bases sitting between them. CDR3 protein: CASSLEAAGGNTIYF. The CDR3 region has the DNA TGTGCCAGCAGTTTAGAGGCCGCGGGTGGAAACACCATATATTTT.

This CDR3 reads CAWRRGTGLDEKLFF. DNA of the CDR3: TGTGCCTGGAGGAGAGGGACAGGGTTGGACGAAAAACTGTTTTTT. V is TRBV30 and J is TRBJ1-4; 9 bases map to TRBD1. The germline gives CDR1 GTSNPN, CDR2 SVGIG (reference sequence). The trim removed 3 bases at V and 8 bases at J, leaving 10 bases unmatched. CDR3 length: 15 amino acids. Looking up the rest from reference TRBV30 and TRBJ1-4 gives the full variable domain: SQTIHQWPATLVQPVGSPLSLECTVEGTSNPNLYWYRQAAGRGLQLLFYSVGIGQISSEVPQNLSASRPQDRQFILSSKKLLLSDSGFYLCAWRRGTGLDEKLFFGSGTQLSVL.

V and J are TRBV7-2 and TRBJ1-1; 7 bases line up with TRBD1. This CDR3 is 16 amino acids long. The germline gives CDR1 SGHTA, CDR2 FQGNSA. Trimming took 5 bases from V and 5 from J; bases not matched to a gene: 14. The CDR3 region is CASSPRGGGGETEAFF. The CDR3 region has the DNA TGTGCCAGCAGCCCAAGGGGAGGAGGGGGCGAAACTGAAGCTTTCTTT. Full variable domain (rest looked up from reference TRBV7-2 and TRBJ1-1): GAGVSQSPSNKVTEKGKDVELRCDPISGHTALYWYRQSLGQGLEFLIYFQGNSAPDKSGLPSDRFSAERTGGSVSTLTIQRTQQEDSAVYLCASSPRGGGGETEAFFGQGTRLTVV.

This chain joins TRBV10-3 and TRBJ1-5; tentatively, D is TRBD1 (6 bases). Trimming stripped 6 bases from V and 3 bases from J, with 15 bases between. Germline CDR1 ENHRY, CDR2 SYGVKD. The CDR3 loop spans 15 amino acids. Written as DNA, the CDR3 is TGTGCCATCAGGGAAGGGGGTTTAGACAATCAGCCCCAGCATTTT. It yields the protein CAIREGGLDNQPQHF.

CDR3 DNA sequence: TGCGCCAGCAGCCAAGGACAGGAGTACACAGATACGCAGTATTTT. Encoded protein: CASSQGQEYTDTQYF. The chain recombines TRBV5-1 with TRBJ2-3, with 7 bases that match TRBD1. V lost 4 bases to trimming and J lost 2 bases; unmatched junction nucleotides: 7. The CDR3 is 15 residues long. CDR1 and CDR2 from the germline V gene are SGHRS and YFSETQ.

The chain is built from TRBV4-3 and TRBJ2-3, with 8 positions matching TRBD2. Germline V gives CDR1 LGHNA, CDR2 YSLEER. The CDR3 covers 17 residues. V shed 0 bases and J 6 bases; nucleotides not matched to a gene: 11. CDR3 bases: TGCGCCAGCAGCCAAGATCATCTCGGGACTAGGAGTGATACGCAGTATTTT. Amino acid sequence: CASSQDHLGTRSDTQYF.

V is TRBV10-3 and J is TRBJ2-7; 7 bases are a match to TRBD1. This CDR3 is 14 amino acids long. The J segment lost 0 bases and the V segment lost 4 bases, leaving 3 bases of the junction unmatched. The germline V gene encodes CDR1 ENHRY and CDR2 SYGVKD. The CDR3 here is CAISGRDSSYEQYF. CDR3 DNA sequence: TGTGCCATCAGTGGTAGGGACAGCTCCTACGAGCAGTACTTC.

The V and J genes are TRBV5-1 and TRBJ2-3; D might be TRBD2 (6 bases). Germline V gene data show CDR1 as SGHRS and CDR2 as YFSETQ. This CDR3 comprises 20 residues. V was trimmed by 6 bases and J by 2 bases, leaving 31 bases between them. CDR3 region: CASTGTSRPDASRYTDTQYF. CDR3 nucleotides: TGCGCCAGCACCGGGACTTCCCGGCCCGACGCTTCACGATACACAGATACGCAGTATTTT.

The CDR3 is CASSQGTGRSANEKLFF. CDR3 coding DNA: TGCGCCAGCAGCCAGGGGACAGGGAGGTCGGCTAATGAAAAACTGTTTTTT. The V and J genes are TRBV5-1 and TRBJ1-4, with TRBD1 matching over 9 bases. The CDR3 has 17 amino acids. The V segment lost 4 bases and the J segment 3 bases; nucleotides outside the gene matches: 10. Per germline, CDR1 SGHRS and CDR2 YFSETQ.

This rearrangement joins TRBV30 to TRBJ1-4; 7 bases line up with TRBD1. The length of the CDR3 is 15 residues. CDR1 is GTSNPN and CDR2 is SVGIG in the germline V gene (reference sequence). V was pared by 5 bases and J by 0 bases, with 6 bases of the junction left unmatched. Here the CDR3 DNA reads TGTGCCTGGCAACAGGGGTTTGCAACTAATGAAAAACTGTTTTTT. This sequence encodes CAWQQGFATNEKLFF.

CDR3 nucleotides: TGTGCCAGCAGCCAAGACCCGGGACAGGGGATAACACCCCTCCACTTT. Translation gives CASSQDPGQGITPLHF. This sequence joins TRBV14 and TRBJ1-6; TRBD1 matches at 10 bases. With V trimmed by 0 bases and J by 11 bases, 7 bases remained unmatched. CDR3 length equals 16 residues. From germline, CDR1 is SGHDN and CDR2 FVKESK.

The chain couples TRBV2 to TRBJ1-5, with D unclear. Germline lookup yields CDR1 SNHLY and CDR2 FYNNEI. V lost 2 bases and J 7 bases, leaving 12 bases between the germline ends. The CDR3 length is 14 residues. CDR3 protein: CASSEYVTTQPQHF. CDR3 bases: TGTGCCAGCAGTGAATACGTGACTACGCAGCCCCAGCATTTT.

The chain is built from TRBV24-1 and TRBJ1-2; 11 bases align to TRBD1. CDR1 and CDR2 from the germline V gene are KGHDR and SFDVKD. This CDR3 spans 15 amino acids. The junction had 7 bases not matched to a gene; V was cut back by 3 bases and J by 8 bases. The CDR3 protein is CATSDPGQGAYGYTF. DNA of the CDR3: TGTGCCACCAGTGATCCTGGACAGGGGGCTTACGGCTACACCTTC.

This clone is a singleton in its sample. The chain links TRBV3-1 (or the pseudogene TRBV3-2) to TRBJ2-7, with 11 nucleotides matching TRBD2. CDR3 size: 15 residues. With V trimmed by 4 bases and J by 7 bases, 9 bases remained unmatched. Germline loops: CDR1 LGHDT, CDR2 YNNKEL (reference sequence). CDR3 in DNA: TGTGCCAGCAGCCCGGTAGCGGGAGGGCCCGGGGAGCAGTACTTC. Encoded protein: CASSPVAGGPGEQYF.

The chain combines TRBV7-9 with TRBJ1-6; TRBD1 matches at 7 bases. The CDR3 sequence is 14 residues long. Germline CDR1 is SEHNR and CDR2 is FQNEAQ (reference sequence). Trimming removed 6 bases from V and 9 bases from J; junction bases left unmatched: 8. The CDR3 bases are TGTGCCAGCAGGATACCGGGACAGAGTTCACCCCTCCACTTT. Protein: CASRIPGQSSPLHF.

The chain employs TRBV3-1 (or the pseudogene TRBV3-2) and TRBJ2-7, with no clear D. The V gene's germline CDR1 is LGHDT and CDR2 YNNKEL (reference sequence). The V end was cut by 0 bases, the J end by 4 bases, with 4 bases between. This CDR3 has 12 residues. CDR3 sequence reads: CASSQERYEQYF. The CDR3 DNA reads TGTGCCAGCAGCCAAGAGAGGTACGAGCAGTACTTC.